The 23 T cell receptor beta chains below all came from one sample that was sequenced in a study of CD8 T cells in ankylosing spondylitis. TCRdb ran MiXCR on the 5' RACE reads and lists one entry per CDR3 protein. The repertoire has 150,000 to 200,000 distinct CDR3 sequences, about an eighth of them found once; the top ten carry 11%. The sample comprised blood, either unsorted or a sorted T cell fraction (not recorded which). These TCRs come from a female donor with ankylosing spondylitis or in good health (not recorded which).

The rearrangement joins TRBV30 to TRBJ2-1, with 9 bases identical to TRBD1. Germline trimming cut 2 bases from V and 4 bases from J; bases unmatched to any gene: 3. The CDR3 consists of 14 residues. Germline CDR1 is GTSNPN and CDR2 is SVGIG (reference sequence). CDR3 bases: TGTGCCTGGAGTAGGACAGGGGAGTACAATGAGCAGTTCTTC. Translating it yields CAWSRTGEYNEQFF.

On this clonotype: A much larger clone differs from this one at a single base, so this may be a read error. This rearrangement joins TRBV6-2 or TRBV6-3 to TRBJ1-2; 7 bases are shared with TRBD1. This CDR3 is built from 15 residues. V dropped 5 bases and J dropped 6; count of bases not matched to a gene: 12. The germline gives CDR1 MNHEY, CDR2 SVGEGT. CDR3 in amino acids: CASSPTEDRSNGYTF. Here the CDR3 DNA reads TGTGCCAGCAGTCCAACGGAGGACAGGTCAAATGGCTACACCTTC.

This clonotype has just a few counts. The chain links TRBV7-2 to TRBJ2-7, with TRBD2 identical over 7 bases. Germline values: CDR1 SGHTA, CDR2 FQGNSA. V shed 5 bases, J shed 2 bases, and the junction held 9 bases outside the gene matches. The CDR3 loop spans 15 amino acids. Written as DNA, the CDR3 is TGTGCCAGCAGCCCGCCGGGACTACCTACCTACGAGCAGTACTTC. Encoded protein: CASSPPGLPTYEQYF.

To note about this clonotype: This may be a read error: a much more frequent sequence differs by one nucleotide. V and J are TRBV7-9 and TRBJ2-7, with 7 bases identical to TRBD1. This CDR3 has 14 residues. Germline-derived CDR1 and CDR2 are SEHNR and FQNEAQ (reference sequence). CDR3: CASSSTGNSSEQYF. In nucleotides, the CDR3 is TGTGCCAGCAGCTCGACAGGGAACTCCTCCGAGCAGTACTTC.

With regard to this clonotype: This could be a read error, since a much larger clone is one nucleotide away. This chain connects TRBV5-1 to TRBJ2-2; TRBD2 matches 7 bases. The CDR3 covers 17 residues. V was pared by 3 bases and J by 5 bases, with 13 bases of the junction left unmatched. Germline assignment: CDR1 SGHRS and CDR2 YFSETQ. Here the CDR3 DNA reads TGCGCCAGCAGCTCCACGGGACTAACGGGAGGAACCGGGGAGCTGTTTTTT. Translated, it gives CASSSTGLTGGTGELFF. Combining the CDR3 with reference TRBV5-1 and TRBJ2-2 gives the whole variable domain KAGVTQTPRYLIKTRGQQVTLSCSPISGHRSVSWYQQTPGQGLQFLFEYFSETQRNKGNFPGRFSGRQFSNSRSEMNVSTLELGDSALYLCASSSTGLTGGTGELFFGEGSRLTVL.

The V gene is TRBV27, the J gene TRBJ2-2, with D possibly being TRBD2 (6 bases). CDR1 MNHEY and CDR2 SMNVEV come from the germline V gene (reference sequence). V lost 1 base, J lost 6 bases, and 12 bases lay in between. The CDR3 covers 15 residues. The CDR3 spells CASSLLPTGAGELFF. Written as DNA, the CDR3 is TGTGCCAGCAGTTTATTACCGACGGGGGCCGGGGAGCTGTTTTTT.

This clonotype was detected ten times or more. V usage is TRBV6-5 and J usage is TRBJ2-3; TRBD1 matches at 10 bases. V lost 2 bases, J lost 3 bases, and 2 bases stayed unmatched. CDR3 length equals 15 residues. CDR1 and CDR2 (germline): MNHEY, SVGAGI. The CDR3 DNA reads TGTGCCAGCAGTTACGAGGGACAGGGGACAGATACGCAGTATTTT. Amino acids: CASSYEGQGTDTQYF.

Many counts were recorded for this clonotype. The genes are TRBV20-1 and TRBJ2-3, with 13 bases fitting TRBD2. The CDR3 loop spans 16 amino acids. V trimming: 3 bases; J trimming: 2 bases; junction bases outside the gene matches: 5. Germline CDR1 DFQATT, CDR2 SNEGSKA (reference sequence). CDR3 sequence: CSASPGLAGFTDTQYF. The CDR3 DNA is TGCAGTGCTAGCCCGGGACTAGCGGGATTCACAGATACGCAGTATTTT.

With regard to this clonotype: A much larger clone is a single base away; this may be a read error. The chain joins TRBV9 to TRBJ1-4; 8 nucleotides align to TRBD1. Per germline, CDR1 SGDLS and CDR2 YYNGEE. CDR3 length: 14 residues. Here the CDR3 reads CASSVQGANGKLFF. The CDR3 region has the DNA TGTGCCAGCAGCGTTCAGGGGGCAAATGGAAAACTGTTTTTT.

Ten or more counts support this clonotype. The DNA for the CDR3 is TGCGCCAGCAGCCAAGATCATGGGCTCGGGGAGCTGTTTTTT. Translating gives CASSQDHGLGELFF. This rearrangement joins TRBV4-3 to TRBJ2-2, with D unresolved. This CDR3 comprises 14 residues. Germline V gives CDR1 LGHNA, CDR2 YSLEER. V was shortened by 0 bases and J by 7 bases, with 9 bases between the two germline ends.

This clonotype has just a few counts. The CDR3 nucleotides read TGTGCCAGCAGCTCTGGGGTCGGAGAGACCCAGTACTTC. Amino acid sequence: CASSSGVGETQYF. The V and J genes are TRBV7-9 and TRBJ2-5; unclear D gene. Trimming took 4 bases from V and 4 from J, leaving 10 bases between them. Germline lookup yields CDR1 SEHNR and CDR2 FQNEAQ (reference sequence). This CDR3 region has 13 residues.

This clonotype was detected many times. This chain joins TRBV14 and TRBJ1-3, with TRBD1 matching 9 bases. Per germline, CDR1 SGHDN and CDR2 FVKESK. V trimming: 4 bases; J trimming: 3 bases; junction bases outside the gene matches: 4. The CDR3 is made up of 15 amino acids. CDR3 nucleotide sequence: TGTGCCAGCAGCCTACAGGGGGCTCGTGGAAACACCATATATTTT. Translating gives CASSLQGARGNTIYF. Supplemented by reference TRBV14 and TRBJ1-3, the full variable domain reads EAGVTQFPSHSVIEKGQTVTLRCDPISGHDNLYWYRRVMGKEIKFLLHFVKESKQDESGMPNNRFLAERTGGTYSTLKVQPAELEDSGVYFCASSLQGARGNTIYFGEGSWLTVV.

This clonotype came up a few times. The CDR3 nucleotides read TGCAGCTCCGGCGGGGGTCGCGGGAATGAGCAGTTCTTC. It yields the protein CSSGGGRGNEQFF. This chain joins TRBV29-1 and TRBJ2-1, with 7 bases identical to TRBD2. The germline CDR1 and CDR2 sequences are SQVTM and ANQGSEA. V gave up 8 bases and J gave up 7 bases; unmatched junction bases: 11. The CDR3 sequence is 13 residues long.

This clonotype has ten or more counts. The J gene is TRBJ2-3, the V gene TRBV5-1, with TRBD2 matching 9 bases. CDR1 SGHRS and CDR2 YFSETQ come from the germline V gene. The CDR3 spans 16 residues. The ends lost 4 bases at V and 3 bases at J; junction bases unmatched: 9. As DNA, the CDR3 is TGCGCCAGCAGCGAGGACCGGCTAGCGGGAACAGATACGCAGTATTTT. It translates to CASSEDRLAGTDTQYF.

This clonotype showed up many times. V and J are TRBV28 and TRBJ2-7; 8 nucleotides agree with TRBD2. The CDR3 runs 13 residues. The V segment lost 2 bases and the J segment 4 bases; nucleotides outside the gene matches: 1. CDR1 is MDHEN, CDR2 SYDVKM, per germline. The CDR3 region is CASSLRGGYEQYF. As DNA, the CDR3 is TGTGCCAGCAGTTTACGCGGGGGGTACGAGCAGTACTTC.

The chain couples TRBV6-1 to TRBJ1-5, with D hard to call. CDR1 and CDR2 from the germline V gene are MNHNS and SASEGT. The CDR3 has 14 amino acids. The CDR3, as DNA: TGTGTTAGCAGTGAAGTGGCACCGAATCAGCCCCAGCATTTT. As protein: CVSSEVAPNQPQHF.

The chain joins TRBV28 to TRBJ1-1; TRBD1 agrees at 8 bases. Unmatched junction bases numbered 6, after V lost 4 bases and J lost 5 bases. Germline CDR1 is MDHEN and CDR2 is SYDVKM. The CDR3 loop spans 14 amino acids. CDR3 sequence (DNA): TGTGCCAGCAGTTCCCCAGGGGGCTTGACTGAAGCTTTCTTT. This sequence encodes CASSSPGGLTEAFF.

This clonotype was observed at least ten times. The CDR3 protein is CASTQLQASGGNEQFF. CDR3 bases: TGCGCCAGCACCCAATTACAGGCCTCTGGAGGCAATGAGCAGTTCTTC. V and J are TRBV5-1 and TRBJ2-1; tentatively, D is TRBD1 or TRBD2 (5 bases each). Germline values: CDR1 SGHRS, CDR2 YFSETQ. The CDR3 consists of 16 residues. V lost 6 bases, J lost 6 bases, and 22 bases lay in between.

This clonotype was counted at least ten times. The CDR3, as DNA: TGTGCCAGCAGCAAGGACCGGTCAAATTCACCCCTCCACTTT. This sequence encodes CASSKDRSNSPLHF. The chain recombines TRBV12-3 or TRBV12-4 with TRBJ1-6, with D unclear. With 6 bases removed from V and 7 bases from J, the gap between germline ends came to 13 bases. This CDR3 is built from 14 residues.

Many counts were recorded for this clonotype. This chain links TRBV20-1 with TRBJ2-2, with D unresolved. Germline loops: CDR1 DFQATT, CDR2 SNEGSKA (reference sequence). This CDR3 has 13 amino acids. V shed 3 bases and J shed 7 bases, with 12 bases lying between them. The CDR3 DNA sequence: TGCAGTGCTAGCCTTTGGGATAACGGGGAGCTGTTTTTT. Translating gives CSASLWDNGELFF.

This clonotype showed up many times. V and J are TRBV6-5 and TRBJ2-2, with D unresolved. V lost 8 bases, J lost 6 bases, and 7 bases lay in between. CDR1 and CDR2 (germline): MNHEY, SVGAGI. The CDR3 totals 11 residues. CDR3 amino acids: CASLGPGELFF. CDR3 nucleotide sequence: TGTGCCAGCTTAGGGCCCGGGGAGCTGTTTTTT.

V gene TRBV6-5 combines with J gene TRBJ2-3; D ambiguous. Germline V lookup: CDR1 MNHEY, CDR2 SVGAGI. The V end was cut by 6 bases, the J end by 4 bases, with 5 bases between. CDR3 length equals 11 residues. The chain's CDR3 is CASSPPDTQYF. In nucleotides, the CDR3 is TGTGCCAGCAGCCCCCCAGATACGCAGTATTTT.

On this clonotype: A much larger clonotype is one base distant, so this may be a read error. The chain couples TRBV20-1 to TRBJ1-1; D remains unclear. CDR1 and CDR2 (germline): DFQATT, SNEGSKA (reference sequence). CDR3 length: 12 amino acids. The CDR3 here is CSARLMNAEAFF. CDR3 DNA: TGCAGTGCTAGGCTCATGAACGCTGAAGCTTTCTTT.